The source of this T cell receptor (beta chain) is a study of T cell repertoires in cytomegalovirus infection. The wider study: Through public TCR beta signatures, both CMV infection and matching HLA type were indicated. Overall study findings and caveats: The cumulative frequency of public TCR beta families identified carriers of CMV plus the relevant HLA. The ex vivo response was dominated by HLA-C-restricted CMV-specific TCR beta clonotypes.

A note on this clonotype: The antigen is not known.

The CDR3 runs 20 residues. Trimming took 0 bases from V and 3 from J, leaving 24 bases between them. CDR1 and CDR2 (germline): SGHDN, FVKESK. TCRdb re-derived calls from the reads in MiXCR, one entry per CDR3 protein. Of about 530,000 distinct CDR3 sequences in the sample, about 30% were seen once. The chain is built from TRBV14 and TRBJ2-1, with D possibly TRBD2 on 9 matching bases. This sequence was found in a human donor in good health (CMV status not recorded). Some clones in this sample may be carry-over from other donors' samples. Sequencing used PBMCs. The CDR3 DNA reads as TGTGCCAGCAGCCAAGATTGGGGACAGGCCGGGACTAGCAACTACAATGAGCAGTTCTTC. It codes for CASSQDWGQAGTSNYNEQFF.